These 14 T cell receptor beta chains were all obtained from the same sample, sequenced in a study of naive and memory T cell subsets. Two oligonucleotides, mixed equimolar, formed the beta constant-region primer covering TRBC1 and TRBC2. Four rounds of PCR amplified the ligated cDNA using nested alpha and beta constant-region primers plus SP2. TCRdb reprocessed the UMI-ligation and nested PCR reads with MiXCR, giving one entry per CDR3 protein. The sample contains 85,000 or so distinct CDR3 sequences, roughly 9.2% of which appear only once. Sequenced material: naive CD8+ T cells from blood. The receptors stem from a human donor in good health.

This clonotype was observed at least ten times. The chain couples TRBV9 to TRBJ2-7; 12 bases are a match to TRBD2. This CDR3 has 15 amino acids. Germline CDR1 reads SGDLS; CDR2 reads YYNGEE. V shed 0 bases and J 4 bases; nucleotides not matched to a gene: 2. CDR3 sequence (DNA): TGTGCCAGCAGCGTAGGCGGGACTAGCGGGTACGAGCAGTACTTC. Translation gives CASSVGGTSGYEQYF.

This clonotype was detected a few times. The chain recombines TRBV7-9 with TRBJ1-2; TRBD1 is a possible D gene (5 bases). With 6 bases removed from V and 6 bases from J, the gap between germline ends came to 11 bases. Germline CDR1 SEHNR, CDR2 FQNEAQ (reference sequence). The CDR3 contains 12 residues. In DNA form, the CDR3 reads TGTGCCAGCAGTTCAGGGATAAATGGCTACACCTTC. It codes for CASSSGINGYTF.

The V gene is TRBV12-3 or TRBV12-4, the J gene TRBJ2-7; D may be TRBD1 or TRBD2 (6 bases each). Trimming removed 7 bases from V and 6 bases from J, with 16 bases in between. CDR3 length: 13 amino acids. CDR3 region: CASTPARGAEQYF. The CDR3 DNA follows: TGTGCCAGCACTCCGGCGAGGGGGGCCGAGCAGTACTTC.

The chain is built from TRBV6-5 and TRBJ2-3; D is ambiguous. V dropped 2 bases and J dropped 0 bases, with 3 bases sitting between them. The germline V gene has CDR1 MNHEY and CDR2 SVGAGI. This CDR3 has 13 residues. The CDR3 region has the DNA TGTGCCAGCAGTTACACTAGCACAGATACGCAGTATTTT. It codes for CASSYTSTDTQYF.

This clonotype has at least ten counts. The CDR3 here is CASSWAGVLPSNEQFF. The CDR3 DNA sequence: TGCGCCAGCAGCTGGGCCGGGGTCCTACCCAGCAATGAGCAGTTCTTC. This rearrangement joins TRBV5-1 to TRBJ2-1, with a tentative D call TRBD2 (5 bases). Trimming took off 3 bases at V and 6 bases at J, with 19 bases between the two ends. CDR1 is SGHRS, CDR2 YFSETQ, per germline. The CDR3 totals 16 residues.

Only a few counts were recorded for this clonotype. V gene TRBV21-1 combines with J gene TRBJ2-7; TRBD2 is taken as the D call from the table, unchecked against the DNA. TRBV21-1 is a recognized pseudogene. The CDR3 is made up of 19 amino acids. The CDR3 reads CASSRPGLAGGPSSYEQYF. CDR3 in DNA: TGTGCCAGCAGCAGGCCGGGACTAGCGGGAGGCCCTAGCTCCTACGAGCAGTACTTC.

This sequence joins TRBV6-2 or TRBV6-3 and TRBJ2-1; possible D gene TRBD1, 5 bases. The CDR3 is 18 amino acids. V was trimmed by 1 base and J by 3 bases, leaving 19 bases between them. CDR1 and CDR2 from the germline V gene are MNHEY and SVGEGT. CDR3 DNA: TGTGCCAGCAGTTACTTGAAAACAGGTTCCCTACTCTACAATGAGCAGTTCTTC. Its protein is CASSYLKTGSLLYNEQFF.

This clonotype came up once. The chain uses TRBV27 and TRBJ2-7; 8 nucleotides match TRBD2. CDR1 MNHEY and CDR2 SMNVEV come from the germline V gene (reference sequence). Losses at the gene ends were 0 bases for V and 4 bases for J; bases not matched to a gene: 2. This CDR3 has 14 residues. CDR3: CASSLSAGGYEQYF. DNA for the CDR3: TGTGCCAGCAGTTTATCGGCGGGAGGTTACGAGCAGTACTTC.

This clonotype appeared a few times. The rearrangement joins TRBV20-1 to TRBJ2-1; 9 nucleotides agree with TRBD2. CDR1 and CDR2 (germline): DFQATT, SNEGSKA (reference sequence). V dropped 0 bases and J dropped 1; count of bases not matched to a gene: 10. The CDR3 runs 18 residues. The CDR3 is CSARDTQLSGSSYNEQFF. For the CDR3, the DNA is TGCAGTGCTAGAGATACCCAACTTAGCGGGAGTTCCTACAATGAGCAGTTCTTC.

This clonotype was recorded at least ten times. This CDR3 is CASSSHGVGEQFF. CDR3 DNA sequence: TGCGCCAGCAGCTCCCATGGCGTCGGTGAGCAGTTCTTC. The rearrangement links TRBV5-1 to TRBJ2-1, with D uncertain. V dropped 3 bases and J dropped 9 bases, with 13 bases sitting between them. Germline lookup yields CDR1 SGHRS and CDR2 YFSETQ. The CDR3 contains 13 residues.

CDR3 loop: CASSDLTREQYF. In DNA form, the CDR3 reads TGTGCCAGCAGTGACCTCACCCGCGAGCAGTACTTC. The chain has TRBV6-1 and TRBJ2-7; D is unclear. The length of the CDR3 is 12 residues. Per germline, CDR1 MNHNS and CDR2 SASEGT. Trimming removed 3 bases from V and 6 bases from J, with 9 bases in between.

V is TRBV7-9 and J is TRBJ2-5; 9 nucleotides line up with TRBD2. CDR1 is SEHNR and CDR2 is FQNEAQ in the germline V gene (reference sequence). This CDR3 spans 16 amino acids. Trimming cost V 5 bases and J 7 bases; bases outside gene matches: 14. The CDR3 nucleotides are TGTGCCAGCAGCCTTGGGTTGCGGGAGGGCCAGGTGACCCAGTACTTC. This codes for CASSLGLREGQVTQYF.

This clonotype has a count of ten or more. The chain couples TRBV4-3 to TRBJ2-7; D is possibly TRBD1 (5 bases). CDR1 LGHNA and CDR2 YSLEER come from the germline V gene. The CDR3 consists of 15 residues. Between the trimmed V and J ends, which lost 0 bases and 5 bases, there was a span of 14 bases. The CDR3 loop reads CASSQDSGQLDEQYF. CDR3 DNA: TGCGCCAGCAGCCAAGATTCAGGGCAGCTGGACGAGCAGTACTTC.

This clonotype came up a few times. The chain carries TRBV4-1 and TRBJ2-7, with D possibly called TRBD1 or TRBD2 (5 bases each). The V and J ends lost 1 base and 0 bases respectively, with 13 bases between them. Germline lookup yields CDR1 MGHRA and CDR2 YSYEKL. The CDR3 has 16 residues. Here the CDR3 DNA reads TGCGCCAGCAGCCAAGGGGGACGGAGAGACTCCTACGAGCAGTACTTC. It translates to CASSQGGRRDSYEQYF.